This passage covers 32 T cell receptor beta chains from one sample sequenced in a study of T cells after yellow fever vaccination. TCRdb re-called the 5' RACE reads through MiXCR, storing one row per CDR3 protein. The sample holds about 340,000 distinct CDR3 sequences, about 8.7% seen once. The starting material was PBMCs, obtained on the day of the first yellow fever vaccination. The receptor source for this set is a man between 18 and 35 years old who received the YFV17D yellow fever vaccine.

Many counts were recorded for this clonotype. The chain couples TRBV20-1 to TRBJ2-3, with D unresolved. V was trimmed by 3 bases and J by 6 bases, leaving 4 bases between them. Germline CDR1 is DFQATT and CDR2 is SNEGSKA (reference sequence). The CDR3 extends over 10 amino acids. The CDR3 is CSASQDTQYF. The DNA of the CDR3 is TGCAGTGCTAGTCAGGATACGCAGTATTTT.

This clonotype was counted a few times. V and J are TRBV20-1 and TRBJ2-7; tentative D call: TRBD2 (5 bases). V dropped 0 bases and J dropped 2 bases, with 11 bases sitting between them. CDR3 length: 14 residues. The germline V gene has CDR1 DFQATT and CDR2 SNEGSKA (reference sequence). The CDR3 DNA reads TGCAGTGCTAGAGATGGGGAGTATCCCTACGAGCAGTACTTC. Its translation: CSARDGEYPYEQYF.

At least ten counts were recorded for this clonotype. This chain joins TRBV6-2 or TRBV6-3 and TRBJ2-3, with D maybe TRBD1 (5 bases). The germline CDR1 and CDR2 sequences are MNHEY and SVGEGT. Trimming removed 4 bases from V and 0 bases from J, with 14 bases in between. This CDR3 is 16 amino acids long. In DNA, the CDR3 is TGTGCCAGCAGTTCCCAAGACAGCTCTAGCACAGATACGCAGTATTTT. It is translated as CASSSQDSSSTDTQYF.

This chain joins TRBV19 and TRBJ1-1; 9 bases match TRBD1. This CDR3 has 14 amino acids. V lost 8 bases to trimming and J lost 5 bases; unmatched junction nucleotides: 9. The V gene's germline CDR1 is LNHDA and CDR2 SQIVND (reference sequence). The CDR3 loop reads CASAGGDRETEAFF. Written as DNA, the CDR3 is TGTGCCAGTGCCGGGGGGGACAGGGAGACTGAAGCTTTCTTT.

This clonotype was detected a few times. The chain employs TRBV4-1 and TRBJ1-2; D gene ambiguous. Per the germline V gene, CDR1 is MGHRA and CDR2 is YSYEKL. Trimming removed 1 base at V and 4 bases at J, with 19 bases between. The CDR3 runs 17 residues. The CDR3 bases are TGCGCCAGCAGCCAAGTTCCGCACCGCTCAAGGTCCTATGGCTACACCTTC. This codes for CASSQVPHRSRSYGYTF.

This clonotype was counted between two and nine times. The chain is built from TRBV2 and TRBJ2-5; unclear D gene. The CDR3 runs 12 residues. Per germline, CDR1 SNHLY and CDR2 FYNNEI. The V and J ends lost 8 bases and 5 bases respectively, with 12 bases between them. CDR3 sequence: CASGSVGETQYF. The CDR3 nucleotides read TGTGCCAGCGGATCCGTGGGGGAGACCCAGTACTTC.

The chain has TRBV27 and TRBJ1-6, with TRBD1 identical over 7 bases. Germline V gene sequence: CDR1 MNHEY, CDR2 SMNVEV (reference sequence). Trimming cost V 8 bases and J 7 bases; bases outside gene matches: 8. The CDR3 contains 14 residues. CDR3 coding DNA: TGTGCCAGCGGGTCGGGGACAGCAAATTCACCCCTCCACTTT. It yields the protein CASGSGTANSPLHF.

This clonotype came up many times. The chain's CDR3 is CAISESTVNTEAFF. The CDR3 DNA reads as TGTGCCATCAGTGAGTCGACGGTGAACACTGAAGCTTTCTTT. The V gene is TRBV10-3, the J gene TRBJ1-1; no definite D call. Trimming took off 0 bases at V and 0 bases at J, with 5 bases between the two ends. Germline V gives CDR1 ENHRY, CDR2 SYGVKD. This CDR3 is built from 14 residues.

The V gene is TRBV5-1, the J gene TRBJ2-7; possibly TRBD1 for D (5 bases). CDR1 is SGHRS, CDR2 YFSETQ, per germline. V lost 3 bases, J lost 5 bases, and 18 bases lay in between. The length of the CDR3 is 15 residues. The CDR3 DNA sequence: TGCGCCAGCAGCTCCACCCCGGGCAGGGCCCACGAGCAGTACTTC. Residues: CASSSTPGRAHEQYF.

V usage is TRBV6-5 and J usage is TRBJ1-5; no clear D gene. CDR1 and CDR2 from the germline V gene are MNHEY and SVGAGI. The CDR3 runs to 14 residues. V lost 0 bases and J 5 bases, leaving 8 bases between the germline ends. The CDR3 coding sequence is TGTGCCAGCAGTTACTCGAGGGTAGATCAGCCCCAGCATTTT. Translating gives CASSYSRVDQPQHF.

This clonotype has only a few counts. The chain is built from TRBV6-1 and TRBJ1-6, with D tentatively TRBD1 (6 bases). Trimming shortened V by 0 bases and J by 4 bases, and 13 bases separated the two germline ends. CDR1 and CDR2 from the germline V gene are MNHNS and SASEGT. CDR3 size: 17 residues. The CDR3 region is CASSEAVRGAYNSPLHF. CDR3 nucleotides: TGTGCCAGCAGTGAAGCCGTCCGGGGGGCGTATAATTCACCCCTCCACTTT.

The table lists this clonotype with many counts. The rearrangement links TRBV2 to TRBJ1-1; D uncertain. The CDR3 length is 12 residues. Per the germline V gene, CDR1 is SNHLY and CDR2 is FYNNEI. V was pared by 4 bases and J by 0 bases, with 3 bases between. The CDR3 nucleotides are TGTGCCAGCAGTGTGGTGAACACTGAAGCTTTCTTT. Amino acid sequence: CASSVVNTEAFF. The complete variable domain, with remaining parts taken from reference TRBV2 and TRBJ1-1, reads EPEVTQTPSHQVTQMGQEVILRCVPISNHLYFYWYRQILGQKVEFLVSFYNNEISEKSEIFDDQFSVERPDGSNFTLKIRSTKLEDSAMYFCASSVVNTEAFFGQGTRLTVV.

The chain combines TRBV7-2 with TRBJ2-1; TRBD1 aligns across 10 bases. The V gene end was trimmed by 4 bases and the J gene end by 4 bases; junction bases not matched to a gene: 1. Germline values: CDR1 SGHTA, CDR2 FQGNSA. This CDR3 has 14 residues. The CDR3: CASSWDRGYNEQFF. Written as DNA, the CDR3 is TGTGCCAGCAGCTGGGACAGGGGTTACAATGAGCAGTTCTTC.

This chain links TRBV6-2 or TRBV6-3 with TRBJ2-2, with 11 positions matching TRBD2. The germline V gene has CDR1 MNHEY and CDR2 SVGEGT. This CDR3 is 15 amino acids long. V was clipped by 5 bases and J by 4 bases; unmatched bases: 3. CDR3 bases: TGTGCCAGCAGTCTACTAGCGGGGGTCACCGGGGAGCTGTTTTTT. This encodes CASSLLAGVTGELFF.

This clonotype has a handful of counts. The genes are TRBV20-1 and TRBJ2-2; TRBD2 is a possible D gene (5 bases). The CDR3 totals 12 residues. The germline gives CDR1 DFQATT, CDR2 SNEGSKA (reference sequence). The V end was cut by 5 bases, the J end by 7 bases, with 11 bases between. The CDR3 loop reads CSARGFRGELFF. The CDR3 DNA reads as TGCAGTGCTCGGGGTTTCCGCGGGGAGCTGTTTTTT.

J is TRBJ2-7 and V is TRBV18; a weak D match, TRBD1 (5 bases). This CDR3 has 14 amino acids. V was pared by 6 bases and J by 5 bases, with 17 bases between. The germline gives CDR1 KGHSH, CDR2 LQKENI. The DNA of the CDR3 is TGTGCCAGCTCGGCGACAGCCTCCATTAACGAGCAGTACGTC. Protein: CASSATASINEQYV.

This clonotype turned up a few times. V is TRBV7-2 and J is TRBJ2-7, with 9 nucleotides matching TRBD1. From germline, CDR1 is SGHTA and CDR2 FQGNSA. With V trimmed by 5 bases and J by 3 bases, 8 bases remained unmatched. This CDR3 has 15 residues. The CDR3 DNA sequence: TGTGCCAGCAGCCCTGCGGGACAGGGAGTCTACGAGCAGTACTTC. It translates to CASSPAGQGVYEQYF. Combining the CDR3 with reference TRBV7-2 and TRBJ2-7 gives the whole variable domain GAGVSQSPSNKVTEKGKDVELRCDPISGHTALYWYRQSLGQGLEFLIYFQGNSAPDKSGLPSDRFSAERTGGSVSTLTIQRTQQEDSAVYLCASSPAGQGVYEQYFGPGTRLTVT.

The V gene is TRBV15, the J gene TRBJ1-1; D not resolved. V was clipped by 0 bases and J by 6 bases, with 14 bases between them. The CDR3 is 15 amino acids. CDR1 is LNHNV, CDR2 YYDKDF, per germline (reference sequence). CDR3 protein: CATSREINLGSEAFF. The DNA of the CDR3 is TGTGCCACCAGCAGAGAGATTAATTTAGGGTCTGAAGCTTTCTTT. The entire variable domain, with the rest obtained from reference TRBV15 and TRBJ1-1, is as follows: DAMVIQNPRYQVTQFGKPVTLSCSQTLNHNVMYWYQQKSSQAPKLLFHYYDKDFNNEADTPDNFQSRRPNTSFCFLDIRSPGLGDTAMYLCATSREINLGSEAFFGQGTRLTVV.

This clonotype came up a few times. V is TRBV5-1 and J is TRBJ2-7; maybe TRBD2 (5 bases). CDR1 and CDR2 (germline): SGHRS, YFSETQ. V lost 2 bases to trimming and J lost 7 bases, with 13 bases between them. This CDR3 spans 13 amino acids. The CDR3 nucleotides read TGCGCCAGCAGCTTAGTAGGCGGACTTGAGCAGTACTTC. This gives the protein CASSLVGGLEQYF.

This clonotype appeared a few times. The V and J genes are TRBV3-1 and TRBJ1-1; TRBD1 is a possible D gene (6 bases). The ends were cut back, 1 base at V and 6 bases at J, with 12 bases in the middle. From germline, CDR1 is LGHDT and CDR2 YNNKEL (reference sequence). The CDR3 length is 14 residues. Written as DNA, the CDR3 is TGTGCCAGCAGCCAAGTACAGGGAGCGGCTGAAGCTTTCTTT. Encoded protein: CASSQVQGAAEAFF.

V and J are TRBV15 and TRBJ2-7, with 11 bases that match TRBD1. Germline lookup yields CDR1 LNHNV and CDR2 YYDKDF (reference sequence). The CDR3 is made up of 12 amino acids. Trimming took 6 bases from V and 12 from J; bases not matched to a gene: 7. CDR3 DNA: TGTGCCACCAGTCCCGGGACAGGGGGTTTGTACGTC. Its protein product is CATSPGTGGLYV.

This sequence joins TRBV7-9 and TRBJ2-1; D remains ambiguous. Germline V gene data show CDR1 as SEHNR and CDR2 as FQNEAQ (reference sequence). Trimming left V 6 bases short and J 4 bases short, with 16 bases between. The CDR3 spans 15 residues. CDR3 in DNA: TGTGCCAGCAGGCCGACTCGCGGCCCTTACAATGAGCAGTTCTTC. Its protein is CASRPTRGPYNEQFF. The whole variable domain, remainder taken from reference TRBV7-9 and TRBJ2-1, is DTGVSQNPRHKITKRGQNVTFRCDPISEHNRLYWYRQTLGQGPEFLTYFQNEAQLEKSRLLSDRFSAERPKGSFSTLEIQRTEQGDSAMYLCASRPTRGPYNEQFFGPGTRLTVL.

This clonotype has ten or more counts. DNA of the CDR3: TGTGCCAGCAGTCTCCTGTTCTCCTATAATTCACCCCTCCACTTT. The encoded protein is CASSLLFSYNSPLHF. V gene TRBV27 combines with J gene TRBJ1-6; D uncertain. CDR3 length: 15 amino acids. The germline V and J ends were trimmed by 5 bases and 0 bases, with 8 bases remaining between them. Germline V gene data show CDR1 as MNHEY and CDR2 as SMNVEV (reference sequence).

The chain uses TRBV27 and TRBJ2-1, with 8 positions matching TRBD2. This CDR3 is built from 16 residues. V lost 4 bases and J lost 9; bases outside the gene matches: 14. Germline values: CDR1 MNHEY, CDR2 SMNVEV (reference sequence). The CDR3 DNA follows: TGTGCCAGCAGTTATATAGCGGGGAGGGGGATAGGTGAGCAGTTCTTC. Translated, it gives CASSYIAGRGIGEQFF.

The chain carries TRBV20-1 and TRBJ2-1; a weak D match, TRBD2 (6 bases). CDR1 and CDR2 (germline): DFQATT, SNEGSKA (reference sequence). The CDR3 length is 15 residues. Trimming cost V 6 bases and J 9 bases, with 24 bases left between them. The chain's CDR3 is CSARRFSGLGGEQFF. The CDR3 region has the DNA TGCAGTGCCCGCCGCTTTAGTGGTCTGGGGGGTGAGCAGTTCTTC.

The chain carries TRBV9 and TRBJ2-2; tentatively, D is TRBD1 or TRBD2 (5 bases each). Trimming took off 4 bases at V and 5 bases at J, with 15 bases between the two ends. The length of the CDR3 is 15 residues. Germline loops: CDR1 SGDLS, CDR2 YYNGEE. The DNA of the CDR3 is TGTGCCAGCAGCCTCCGTGGGGGAGAGACCGGGGAGCTGTTTTTT. Protein sequence: CASSLRGGETGELFF.

This rearrangement joins TRBV6-5 to TRBJ1-1; D gene uncertain. There are 17 residues in the CDR3. V lost 0 bases and J 3 bases, leaving 17 bases between the germline ends. Looked up from germline, CDR1 is MNHEY and CDR2 is SVGAGI. This CDR3 reads CASSYSRPPGPYTEAFF. DNA of the CDR3: TGTGCCAGCAGTTACTCGAGGCCTCCCGGACCCTACACTGAAGCTTTCTTT.

This clonotype showed up just a few times. This chain uses TRBV9 with TRBJ2-1; TRBD2 matches 8 bases. Unmatched junction bases numbered 8, after V lost 0 bases and J lost 9 bases. Per the germline V gene, CDR1 is SGDLS and CDR2 is YYNGEE. CDR3 length: 15 amino acids. The CDR3 bases are TGTGCCAGCAGCGTAGATCCGGGGGGGCTCGGTGAGCAGTTCTTC. Its translation is CASSVDPGGLGEQFF.

This clonotype was detected ten times or more. The chain uses TRBV6-1 and TRBJ2-2; D may correspond to TRBD1 or TRBD2 (5 bases each). CDR1 is MNHNS, CDR2 SASEGT, per germline. V dropped 7 bases and J dropped 5 bases, with 14 bases sitting between them. The CDR3 runs 14 residues. The CDR3, as DNA: TGTGCCAGCACTAAGTTGGGGGTAACCGGGGAGCTGTTTTTT. Amino acids: CASTKLGVTGELFF.

This clonotype was observed at least ten times. The genes are TRBV7-8 and TRBJ2-7; 7 nucleotides agree with TRBD1. Germline CDR1 is SGHVS and CDR2 is FQNEAQ. This CDR3 has 14 residues. The V gene end was trimmed by 4 bases and the J gene end by 8 bases; junction bases not matched to a gene: 11. CDR3: CASSSARGLYQQYF. DNA for the CDR3: TGTGCCAGCAGCTCAGCCAGGGGGTTGTACCAGCAGTACTTC.

The chain links TRBV5-1 to TRBJ1-3, with 9 bases identical to TRBD1. The CDR3 is made up of 17 amino acids. Germline CDR1 and CDR2: SGHRS and YFSETQ. V shed 0 bases, J shed 0 bases, and the junction held 4 bases outside the gene matches. The CDR3 DNA sequence: TGCGCCAGCAGCTTGGGGACAGGGGCTAGCTCTGGAAACACCATATATTTT. It encodes CASSLGTGASSGNTIYF.

This clonotype was seen more than once but under ten times. The V call is TRBV5-4, the J call TRBJ2-3; D is ambiguous. CDR3 length: 13 residues. Looked up from germline, CDR1 is SGHNT and CDR2 is YYREEE (reference sequence). V lost 4 bases to trimming and J lost 0 bases, with 6 bases between them. In DNA, the CDR3 is TGTGCCAGCAGCCAGACGAGCACAGATACGCAGTATTTT. Protein sequence: CASSQTSTDTQYF.